This note documents a single TCR beta chain sequence. Its target is not known. Approximately 9.6 milliliters of peripheral blood were drawn from each donor into EDTA-treated tubes. A sample-barcoded 5' primer and a J-beta primer mix were used in a second PCR of about 6 to 11 cycles. TCRdb ran MiXCR on the 5' RACE reads and lists one entry per CDR3 protein. The sample shows 1.4 million or so distinct CDR3 sequences, around 40% of them seen only once. The data stem from a study of blood T cells in healthy people across ages. Findings of the study overall: Researchers report that TCR beta diversity correlated strongly with naive T cell percentage.

The origin of this receptor is a woman aged 18-29 years in good health. The sample was blood.

CDR3 sequence: CASSSTDYRDRGPNEKLFF. CDR3 DNA sequence: TGTGCCAGCAGTTCGACAGATTACCGGGACAGGGGTCCTAATGAAAAACTGTTTTTT. The gene calls are TRBV12-3 or TRBV12-4 and TRBJ1-4; 10 bases are shared with TRBD1. This CDR3 has 19 amino acids. The V and J ends lost 4 bases and 3 bases, in that order; junction bases with no gene match: 14.